These 11 T cell receptor beta chains share one sample of origin, sequenced in a study of cytomegalovirus exposure and HLA in healthy donors. The PCR had 60 Vbeta and 13 Jbeta primers. Libraries were prepared by immunoSEQ multiplex PCR; TCRdb keeps only in-frame clonotypes and omits some of them. This sample's table reports under 250,000 clones. Specimen: PBMCs. These receptors all come from a girl aged 2 to 9 in good health and CMV-seropositive.

The chain uses TRBV5-1 and TRBJ2-3, with D maybe TRBD1 (6 bases). CDR1 and CDR2 from the germline V gene are SGHRS and YFSETQ. Trimming pared 0 bases from V and 6 bases from J, leaving 14 bases between. The CDR3 spans 15 residues. The CDR3 nucleotides are TGCGCCAGCAGCTTGGTGGGGGCAGGGTTGGATACGCAGTATTTT. Translating it yields CASSLVGAGLDTQYF.

The V and J genes are TRBV11-2 and TRBJ2-7, with TRBD1 as a possible D gene (5 bases). CDR1 is SGHAT, CDR2 FQNNGV, per germline. Trimming pared 3 bases from V and 2 bases from J, leaving 14 bases between. The CDR3 length is 15 residues. CDR3 bases: TGTGCCAGCAGCTTCAGGGTGAGCATAACCTACGAGCAGTACTTC. Residues: CASSFRVSITYEQYF.

This chain joins TRBV29-1 and TRBJ2-1, with 10 positions matching TRBD2. Germline V gene lookup returns CDR1 SQVTM and CDR2 ANQGSEA. The CDR3 totals 13 residues. V shed 7 bases and J 9 bases; nucleotides not matched to a gene: 9. The DNA of the CDR3 is TGCAGCGGAGCGGGAGGGCCTGGTAGTGAGCAGTTCTTC. Protein product: CSGAGGPGSEQFF.

The rearrangement links TRBV19 to TRBJ2-1, with 14 positions matching TRBD2. The CDR3 is made up of 16 amino acids. The J segment lost 8 bases and the V segment lost 5 bases, leaving 8 bases of the junction unmatched. Per germline, CDR1 LNHDA and CDR2 SQIVND (reference sequence). CDR3 protein: CASSAWGLAGVHEQFF. The CDR3 DNA follows: TGTGCCAGTAGTGCCTGGGGACTAGCGGGAGTCCATGAGCAGTTCTTC.

This CDR3 is CASSDVLRQGSRAQYF. CDR3 in DNA: TGTGCCAGCAGTGACGTCCTGAGACAGGGGAGTAGGGCCCAGTACTTC. J is TRBJ2-5 and V is TRBV6-1; 8 bases are a match to TRBD1. The trim removed 3 bases at V and 9 bases at J, leaving 15 bases unmatched. Germline CDR1 is MNHNS and CDR2 is SASEGT. The CDR3 is 16 amino acids.

The chain is built from TRBV5-1 and TRBJ2-1; 9 bases are a match to TRBD1. The germline V gene has CDR1 SGHRS and CDR2 YFSETQ. V lost 4 bases, J lost 13 bases, and 3 bases stayed unmatched. The CDR3 has 11 amino acids. The CDR3 reads CASSGQGKQFF. The CDR3 DNA reads TGCGCCAGCAGCGGACAGGGGAAACAGTTCTTC.

The chain joins TRBV7-2 to TRBJ2-1; D is uncertain. CDR1 is SGHTA, CDR2 FQGNSA, per germline. The CDR3 extends over 13 amino acids. The V end was cut by 3 bases, the J end by 5 bases, with 8 bases between. The CDR3 here is CASSFAPDNEQFF. CDR3 in DNA: TGTGCCAGCAGCTTCGCCCCAGACAATGAGCAGTTCTTC.

The V and J genes are TRBV2 and TRBJ1-3, with TRBD1 as a possible D gene (6 bases). Trimming left V 5 bases short and J 3 bases short, with 20 bases between. Germline assignment: CDR1 SNHLY and CDR2 FYNNEI. The length of the CDR3 is 17 residues. The chain's CDR3 is CASSLGRAGALGNTIYF. CDR3 sequence (DNA): TGTGCCAGCAGTCTCGGACGCGCAGGGGCTCTTGGAAACACCATATATTTT. The whole variable domain, filled in from reference TRBV2 and TRBJ1-3, reads EPEVTQTPSHQVTQMGQEVILRCVPISNHLYFYWYRQILGQKVEFLVSFYNNEISEKSEIFDDQFSVERPDGSNFTLKIRSTKLEDSAMYFCASSLGRAGALGNTIYFGEGSWLTVV.

The CDR3 reads CASSPGTAQETQYF. The CDR3 nucleotides are TGCGCCAGCAGTCCCGGGACTGCTCAAGAGACCCAGTACTTC. The chain links TRBV5-1 to TRBJ2-5; D may be TRBD2 (6 bases). Between the trimmed V and J ends, which lost 5 bases and 2 bases, there was a span of 13 bases. CDR1 and CDR2 (germline): SGHRS, YFSETQ. The CDR3 is 14 amino acids.

The DNA of the CDR3 is TGTGCCAGCAGCGCCGGGGGCACTGAAGCTTTCTTT. This gives the protein CASSAGGTEAFF. The chain links TRBV9 to TRBJ1-1; perhaps TRBD1 as D (5 bases). Germline V CDR1 and CDR2: SGDLS, YYNGEE. This CDR3 comprises 12 residues. Trimming pared 3 bases from V and 4 bases from J, leaving 7 bases between.

V gene TRBV9 combines with J gene TRBJ2-1; 7 bases fit TRBD2. J was trimmed by 10 bases and V by 3 bases; bases with no gene match: 4. This CDR3 region has 12 residues. CDR1 SGDLS and CDR2 YYNGEE come from the germline V gene. The CDR3 sequence: CASSAASGEQFF. The CDR3 DNA follows: TGTGCCAGCAGCGCCGCTAGCGGAGAGCAGTTCTTC.